This TCR beta chain comes out of a study of cytomegalovirus exposure and HLA in healthy donors. Germline lookup yields CDR1 SNHLY and CDR2 FYNNEI. CDR3 size: 14 residues. V dropped 3 bases and J dropped 3 bases, with 10 bases sitting between them. Amplification used 60 Vbeta primers and 13 Jbeta primers. Only in-frame clones appear in the TCRdb table, and some are missing; sequencing was by immunoSEQ multiplex PCR. The sample yields some 150,000 clones, about four fifths seen once. Whole-study findings and limits: Apparent HLA restriction characterized most CMV-associated TCR beta chains in a later analysis.

As regards this clone: The antigen remains undetermined.

The gene calls are TRBV2 and TRBJ2-3, with D possibly matching TRBD1 (5 bases). The sample taken for sequencing was PBMCs. This TCR was recovered from a young man in good health and CMV-seronegative. CDR3 region: CASSDRVVTDTQYF. DNA of the CDR3: TGTGCCAGCAGTGACAGGGTTGTGACAGATACGCAGTATTTT.